Reported below is one TCR beta chain. This entry belongs to a study of control samples from healthy donors and cancer patients. The junction had 9 bases not matched to a gene; V was cut back by 4 bases and J by 7 bases. Germline values: CDR1 SGDLS, CDR2 YYNGEE. CDR3 length equals 15 residues. Libraries were prepared by immunoSEQ multiplex PCR; TCRdb keeps only in-frame clonotypes and omits some of them. The sample contains some 120,000 clones, roughly 91% of which appear only once. The specimen was blood. This sequence was found in a woman between 65 and 79 years old in good health. V and J are TRBV9 and TRBJ1-4; TRBD1 aligns across 8 bases. In nucleotides, the CDR3 is TGTGCCAGCAGCATCAGCCGTGGGACAGGTGAAAAACTGTTTTTT. Protein: CASSISRGTGEKLFF.